This TCR beta chain was recorded in a study of cytomegalovirus exposure and HLA in healthy donors. The PCR had 60 Vbeta and 13 Jbeta primers. Clones were read by immunoSEQ multiplex PCR, and TCRdb kept only the in-frame ones, dropping some. Seen here are 150,000 to 200,000 clones, 65% to 80% observed once, and the top ten hold around 1%. The germline V and J ends were trimmed by 3 bases and 0 bases, with 18 bases remaining between them. The V gene's germline CDR1 is SGHDT and CDR2 YYEEEE. This CDR3 has 17 amino acids. Sequenced: PBMCs. The clonotype was recovered from a woman aged 40 to 50 in good health and CMV-seronegative. This chain connects TRBV5-6 to TRBJ2-5; tentative D call: TRBD1 (5 bases). The CDR3 region is CASSSRRRGIDQETQYF. The CDR3 DNA reads TGTGCCAGCAGCTCCCGGCGTAGGGGAATAGACCAAGAGACCCAGTACTTC.